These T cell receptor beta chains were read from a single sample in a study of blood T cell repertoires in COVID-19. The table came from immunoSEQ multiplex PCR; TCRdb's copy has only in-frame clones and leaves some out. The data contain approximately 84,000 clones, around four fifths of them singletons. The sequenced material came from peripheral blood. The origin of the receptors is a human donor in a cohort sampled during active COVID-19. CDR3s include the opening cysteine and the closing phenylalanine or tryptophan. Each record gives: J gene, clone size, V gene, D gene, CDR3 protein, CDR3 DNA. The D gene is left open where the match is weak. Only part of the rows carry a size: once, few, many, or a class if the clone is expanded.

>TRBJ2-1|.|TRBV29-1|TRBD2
CSAEGSGNRYNEQFF
TGCAGCGCGGAAGGGAGCGGGAATCGCTACAATGAGCAGTTCTTC
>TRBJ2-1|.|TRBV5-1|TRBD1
CASSVEGQAAYNEQFF
TGCGCCAGCAGCGTTGAAGGACAGGCGGCCTACAATGAGCAGTTCTTC
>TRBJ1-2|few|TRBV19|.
CASSVDTNYGYTF
TGTGCCAGTAGTGTTGACACTAACTATGGCTACACCTTC
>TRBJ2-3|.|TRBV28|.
CASTGGGELTDTQYF
TGTGCCAGCACCGGGGGAGGAGAACTCACAGATACGCAGTATTTT
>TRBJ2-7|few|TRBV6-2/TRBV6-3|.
CASSPRGVTYEQYF
TGTGCCAGCAGTCCCCGGGGAGTTACCTACGAGCAGTACTTC
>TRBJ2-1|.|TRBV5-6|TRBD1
CASSLDGRGRLEQFF
TGTGCCAGCAGCTTGGATGGCAGGGGGCGGTTAGAGCAGTTCTTC
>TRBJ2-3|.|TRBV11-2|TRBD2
CASSPSLLAGGPPDTQYF
TGTGCCAGCAGCCCAAGTCTGCTAGCGGGAGGCCCTCCAGATACGCAGTATTTT
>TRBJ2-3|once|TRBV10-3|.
CAIRKESASTDTQYF
TGTGCCATCCGAAAGGAGTCGGCTAGCACAGATACGCAGTATTTT
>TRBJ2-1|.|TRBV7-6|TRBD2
CASSPQGLAGGNEQFF
TGTGCCAGCAGCCCCCAGGGACTAGCGGGGGGGAATGAGCAGTTCTTC
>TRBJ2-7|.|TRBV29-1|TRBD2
CSVASGGYEQYF
TGCAGCGTTGCCAGCGGGGGCTACGAGCAGTACTTC
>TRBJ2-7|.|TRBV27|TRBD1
CASRSGQGLSEQYF
TGTGCCAGCAGGTCGGGACAGGGGTTGAGCGAGCAGTACTTC
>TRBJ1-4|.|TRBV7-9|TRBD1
CASSPGQSNEKLFF
TGTGCCAGCAGCCCGGGACAGAGCAATGAAAAACTGTTTTTT
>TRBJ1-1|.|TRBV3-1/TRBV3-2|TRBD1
CASSQDRGRGTEAFF
TGTGCCAGCAGCCAAGATAGGGGGCGCGGGACTGAAGCTTTCTTT
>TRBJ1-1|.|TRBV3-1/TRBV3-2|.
CASSQVKNSMNTEAFF
TGTGCCAGCAGCCAAGTAAAAAACAGCATGAACACTGAAGCTTTCTTT
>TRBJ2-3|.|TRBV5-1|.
CASSLASSGTDTQYF
TGCGCCAGCAGCTTGGCCAGTTCAGGCACAGATACGCAGTATTTT
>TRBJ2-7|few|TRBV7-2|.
CASSLETASEQYF
TGTGCCAGCAGCTTAGAAACTGCTAGCGAGCAGTACTTC
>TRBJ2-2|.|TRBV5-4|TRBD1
CASSLGQGSGELFF
TGTGCCAGCAGCTTGGGACAGGGTTCCGGGGAGCTGTTTTTT
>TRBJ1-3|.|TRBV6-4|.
CASRADRTGNTIYF
TGTGCCAGCAGGGCAGACAGGACTGGAAACACCATATATTTT
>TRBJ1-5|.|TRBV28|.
CASSLRGGRGNQPQHF
TGTGCCAGCAGTTTAAGAGGCGGCAGGGGCAATCAGCCCCAGCATTTT
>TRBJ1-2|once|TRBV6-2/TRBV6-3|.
CASSYSGGSNYGYTF
TGTGCCAGCAGTTACTCCGGGGGATCTAACTATGGCTACACCTTC
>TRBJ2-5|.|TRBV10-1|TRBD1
CASSESAGGLRETQYF
TGCGCCAGCAGTGAGTCGGCAGGGGGCTTACGGGAGACCCAGTACTTC
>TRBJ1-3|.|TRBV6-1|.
CASSEVTGSSGNTIYF
TGTGCCAGCAGTGAAGTCACAGGTAGCTCTGGAAACACCATATATTTT
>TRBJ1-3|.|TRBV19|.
CASSIGRSGGNTIYF
TGTGCCAGTAGTATAGGTCGGAGCGGTGGAAACACCATATATTTT
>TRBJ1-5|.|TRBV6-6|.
CASTLLEGNQPQHF
TGTGCCAGCACTTTACTCGAGGGCAATCAGCCCCAGCATTTT
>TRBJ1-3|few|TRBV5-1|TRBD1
CASSSDGTANSGNTIYF
TGCGCCAGCAGCTCGGACGGGACAGCAAACTCTGGAAACACCATATATTTT
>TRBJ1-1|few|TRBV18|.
CASSPPARGGGNTEAFF
TGTGCCAGCTCACCACCGGCACGGGGCGGGGGGAACACTGAAGCTTTCTTT
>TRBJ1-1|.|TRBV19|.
CASSPMVGGMNTEAFF
TGTGCCAGTAGTCCAATGGTGGGGGGGATGAACACTGAAGCTTTCTTT
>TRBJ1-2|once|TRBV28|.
CASTPRDYGYTF
TGTGCCAGCACCCCCCGGGACTATGGCTACACCTTC
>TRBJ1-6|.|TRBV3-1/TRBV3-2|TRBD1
CASSQAGQGAWRLHF
TGTGCCAGCAGCCAAGCGGGACAGGGGGCTTGGCGCCTCCACTTT
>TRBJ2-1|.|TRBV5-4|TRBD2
CASSHLLAGTYNEQFF
TGTGCCAGCAGCCATCTTCTAGCGGGGACCTACAATGAGCAGTTCTTC
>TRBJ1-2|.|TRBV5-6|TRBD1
CASSRFGQEGGYTF
TGTGCCAGCAGCCGGTTCGGACAGGAGGGTGGCTACACCTTC
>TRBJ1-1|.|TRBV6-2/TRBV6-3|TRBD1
CASSLGQGAEAFF
TGTGCCAGCAGCTTGGGACAGGGGGCTGAAGCTTTCTTT
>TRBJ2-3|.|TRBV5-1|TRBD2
CARSLGGGGGTDTQYF
TGCGCCCGCAGCTTGGGCGGGGGGGGCGGCACAGATACGCAGTATTTT
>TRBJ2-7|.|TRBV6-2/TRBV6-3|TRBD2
CASSGGLAGVYEQYF
TGTGCCAGCAGTGGAGGACTAGCGGGGGTCTACGAGCAGTACTTC
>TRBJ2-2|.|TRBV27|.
CASSFGGTNTGELFF
TGTGCCAGCAGCTTTGGAGGGACGAACACCGGGGAGCTGTTTTTT
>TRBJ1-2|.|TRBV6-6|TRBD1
CASTKDRENYGYTF
TGTGCCAGCACCAAGGACAGGGAGAACTATGGCTACACCTTC
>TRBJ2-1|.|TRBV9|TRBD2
CASSGRLAGSTDEQFF
TGTGCCAGCAGCGGACGTCTAGCGGGGTCCACGGATGAGCAGTTCTTC
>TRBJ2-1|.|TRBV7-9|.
CASSLVSSEDVGHEQFF
TGTGCCAGCAGCTTAGTGTCTAGCGAGGATGTAGGCCATGAGCAGTTCTTC
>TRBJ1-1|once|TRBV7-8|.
CASSFSQGSTEAFF
TGTGCCAGCAGCTTCTCCCAGGGGAGCACTGAAGCTTTCTTT
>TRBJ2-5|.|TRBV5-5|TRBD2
CASSLGGLAGDQETQYF
TGTGCCAGCAGCTTGGGAGGACTAGCGGGGGACCAAGAGACCCAGTACTTC
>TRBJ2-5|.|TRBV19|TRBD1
CASSITGGRETQYF
TGTGCCAGTAGTATTACAGGGGGCAGAGAGACCCAGTACTTC
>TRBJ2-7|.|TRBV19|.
CASSTNRISSYEQYF
TGTGCCAGTAGTACGAACAGGATTAGCTCCTACGAGCAGTACTTC